These T cell receptor beta chains were read from a single sample in a study of cytomegalovirus exposure and HLA in healthy donors. Repertoires were generated with immunoSEQ multiplex PCR, while TCRdb's copy carries only in-frame clones and drops some. The sample carries about 98,000 clones, 75% to 85% recorded once. Sequenced input: PBMCs. The receptors come from a man aged 18 to 30 in good health and CMV-seropositive. CDR3s leave out the opening cysteine and the closing phenylalanine or tryptophan.

V: TRBV29-1
J: TRBJ2-2
CDR3: SVEGTDDNTGELF

V: TRBV2
J: TRBJ2-1
CDR3: ASSPLAGGLNEQF

V: TRBV5-1
J: TRBJ2-1
CDR3: ASSLGGTSRLGNEQF

V: TRBV6-1
J: TRBJ2-5
CDR3: ASGHHVQETQY

V: TRBV30
J: TRBJ1-1
CDR3: AWRLRQGEYTEAF

V: TRBV5-6
J: TRBJ2-2
CDR3: ASSSRLNLNTGELF

V: TRBV5-1
J: TRBJ1-1
CDR3: ASSYGQSEAF

V: TRBV5-1
J: TRBJ1-1
CDR3: ASSAGGGLGAF

V: TRBV15
J: TRBJ1-1
CDR3: ATRRLNTEAF

V: TRBV5-4
J: TRBJ2-3
CDR3: ASSLYLAGGLDTQY

V: TRBV9
J: TRBJ2-7
CDR3: ASSPSGAGQT

V: TRBV15
J: TRBJ2-3
CDR3: ATRTSGGSTDTQY

V: TRBV7-9
J: TRBJ1-1
CDR3: ASSLDITPKNTEAF